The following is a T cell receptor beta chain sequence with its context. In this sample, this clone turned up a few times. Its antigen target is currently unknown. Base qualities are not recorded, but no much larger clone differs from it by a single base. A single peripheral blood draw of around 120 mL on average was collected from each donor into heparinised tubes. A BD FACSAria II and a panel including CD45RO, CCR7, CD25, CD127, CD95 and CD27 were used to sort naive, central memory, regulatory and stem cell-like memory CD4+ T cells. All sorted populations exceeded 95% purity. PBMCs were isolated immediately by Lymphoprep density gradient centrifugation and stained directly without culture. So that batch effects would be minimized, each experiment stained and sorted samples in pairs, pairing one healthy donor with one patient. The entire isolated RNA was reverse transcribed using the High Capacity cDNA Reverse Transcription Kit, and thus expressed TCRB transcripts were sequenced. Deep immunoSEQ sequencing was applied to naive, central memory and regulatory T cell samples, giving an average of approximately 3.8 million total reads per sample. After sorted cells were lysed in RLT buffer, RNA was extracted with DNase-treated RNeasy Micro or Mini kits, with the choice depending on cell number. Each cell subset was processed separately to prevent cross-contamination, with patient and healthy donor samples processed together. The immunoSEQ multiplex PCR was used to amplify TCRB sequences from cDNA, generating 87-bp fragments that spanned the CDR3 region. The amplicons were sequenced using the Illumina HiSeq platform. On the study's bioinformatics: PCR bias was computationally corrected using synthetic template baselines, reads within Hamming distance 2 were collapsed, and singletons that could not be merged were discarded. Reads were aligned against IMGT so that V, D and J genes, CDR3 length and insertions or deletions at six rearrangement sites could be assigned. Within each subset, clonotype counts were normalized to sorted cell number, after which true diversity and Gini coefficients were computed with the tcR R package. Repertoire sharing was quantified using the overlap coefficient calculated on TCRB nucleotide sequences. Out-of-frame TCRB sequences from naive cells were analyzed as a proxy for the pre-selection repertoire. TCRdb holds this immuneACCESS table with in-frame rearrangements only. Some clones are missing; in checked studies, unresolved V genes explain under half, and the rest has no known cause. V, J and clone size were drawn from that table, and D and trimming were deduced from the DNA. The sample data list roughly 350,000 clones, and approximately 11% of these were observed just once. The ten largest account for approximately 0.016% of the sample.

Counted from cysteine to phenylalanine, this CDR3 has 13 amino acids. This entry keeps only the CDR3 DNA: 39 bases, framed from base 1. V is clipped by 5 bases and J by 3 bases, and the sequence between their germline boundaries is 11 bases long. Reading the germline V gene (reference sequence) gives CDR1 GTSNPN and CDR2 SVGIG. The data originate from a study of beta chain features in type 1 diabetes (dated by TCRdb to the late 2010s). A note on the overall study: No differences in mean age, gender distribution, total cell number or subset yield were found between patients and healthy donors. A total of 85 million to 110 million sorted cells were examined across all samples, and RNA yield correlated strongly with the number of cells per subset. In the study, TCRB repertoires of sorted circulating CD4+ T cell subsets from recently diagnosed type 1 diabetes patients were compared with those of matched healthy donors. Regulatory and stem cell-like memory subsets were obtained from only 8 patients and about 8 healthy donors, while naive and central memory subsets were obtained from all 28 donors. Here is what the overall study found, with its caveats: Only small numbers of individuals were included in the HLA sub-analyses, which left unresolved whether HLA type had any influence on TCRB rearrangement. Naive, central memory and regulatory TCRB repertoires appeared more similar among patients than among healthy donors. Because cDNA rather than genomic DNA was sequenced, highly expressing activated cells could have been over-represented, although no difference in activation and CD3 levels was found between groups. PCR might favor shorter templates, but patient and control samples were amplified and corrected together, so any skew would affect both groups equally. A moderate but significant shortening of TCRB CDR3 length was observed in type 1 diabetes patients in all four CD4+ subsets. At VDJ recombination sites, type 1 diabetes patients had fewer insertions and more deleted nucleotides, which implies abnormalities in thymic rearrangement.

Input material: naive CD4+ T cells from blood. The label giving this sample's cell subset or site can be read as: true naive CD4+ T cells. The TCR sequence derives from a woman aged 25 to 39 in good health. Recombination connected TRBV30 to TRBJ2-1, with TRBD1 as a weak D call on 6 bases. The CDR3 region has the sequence CAWDQGYYNEQFF. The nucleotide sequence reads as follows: TGTGCCTGGGATCAGGGGTACTACAATGAGCAGTTCTTC. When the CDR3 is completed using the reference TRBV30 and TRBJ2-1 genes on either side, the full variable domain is SQTIHQWPATLVQPVGSPLSLECTVEGTSNPNLYWYRQAAGRGLQLLFYSVGIGQISSEVPQNLSASRPQDRQFILSSKKLLLSDSGFYLCAWDQGYYNEQFFGPGTRLTVL.